This TCR beta chain appears in the sequencing data of a study of identical twins. Overall study results and limits: Cord blood beta clonotypes that were abundant carried fewer insertions, and memory repertoires showed no such trend. It was cross-sectional statistical analysis, not following the same donors, that the conclusions relied on. Weaker excess twin sharing was seen among beta out-of-frame sequences. Shared out-of-frame alpha sequences (those common to twins) showed excess low generation probability.

TCRdb redid the calling of the 5' RACE reads with MiXCR, one entry per CDR3 protein. The sample holds over 200,000 distinct CDR3 sequences, about 10% seen once. Points on this clonotype: The antigen remains unidentified.

CDR3 size: 15 residues. Trimming shortened V by 3 bases and J by 2 bases, and 8 bases separated the two germline ends. The clonotype comes from a man between 45 and 60 years old in good health. The rearrangement links TRBV12-3 or TRBV12-4 to TRBJ2-6; tentative D call: TRBD2 (5 bases). Sequences were obtained from memory T cells sorted from blood. CDR3 in amino acids: CASSLREAGANVLTF. CDR3 coding DNA: TGTGCCAGCAGTTTGAGGGAAGCTGGGGCCAACGTCCTGACTTTC.